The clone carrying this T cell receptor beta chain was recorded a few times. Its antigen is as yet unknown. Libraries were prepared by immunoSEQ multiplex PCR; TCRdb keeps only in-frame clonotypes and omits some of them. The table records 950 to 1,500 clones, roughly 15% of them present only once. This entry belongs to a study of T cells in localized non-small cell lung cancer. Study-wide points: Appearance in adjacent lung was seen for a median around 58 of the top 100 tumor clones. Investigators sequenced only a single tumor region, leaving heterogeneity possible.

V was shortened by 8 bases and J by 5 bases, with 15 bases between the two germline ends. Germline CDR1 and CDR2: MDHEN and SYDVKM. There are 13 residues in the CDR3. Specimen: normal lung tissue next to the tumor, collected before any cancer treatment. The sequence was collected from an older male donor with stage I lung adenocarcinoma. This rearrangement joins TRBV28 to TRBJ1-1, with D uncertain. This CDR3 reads CASRIRGKTEAFF. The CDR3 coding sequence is TGTGCCAGCCGCATTCGGGGAAAAACTGAAGCTTTCTTT. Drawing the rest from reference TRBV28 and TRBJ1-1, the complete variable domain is DVKVTQSSRYLVKRTGEKVFLECVQDMDHENMFWYRQDPGLGLRLIYFSYDVKMKEKGDIPEGYSVSREKKERFSLILESASTNQTSMYLCASRIRGKTEAFFGQGTRLTVV.